These T cell receptor beta chains were read from a single sample in a study of human T cells and chemical hapten exposure. TCRdb passed the RACE reads through MiXCR, listing each CDR3 protein once. The table includes about 380,000 distinct CDR3 sequences, approximately 5% detected once. The sequencing here drew on whole blood, taken in connection with sensitization to the hapten diphenylcyclopropenone (DPC). Receptor source: a woman between 50 and 59 years old with alopecia areata. Some clones in this sample may be carry-over from other donors' samples. Each CDR3 is given with its conserved first and last residue. Each record gives: J gene, V gene, D gene, clone size, CDR3 DNA, CDR3 protein. A D gene is named only where the DNA matches it firmly. Size is stated for part of the rows, as once, few or many counts, or as a class when the clone is expanded.

>TRBJ2-3|TRBV27|TRBD2|few
TGTGCCAGCAGTTTGAGCGGGGGGGCCGCGGCAGATACGCAGTATTTT
CASSLSGGAAADTQYF
>TRBJ2-6|TRBV9|.|.
TGTGCCAGCAGCGGCAGCCTCTTCCCTGGGGCCAACGTCCTGACTTTC
CASSGSLFPGANVLTF
>TRBJ1-2|TRBV4-1|TRBD1|many
TGCGCCAGCAGCCAAGAAATGGGACAGGCTAACTATGGCTACACCTTC
CASSQEMGQANYGYTF
>TRBJ2-3|TRBV4-2|.|many
TGTGCCAGCAGCCACCCTGAGGCAGGGGCGCGGGGCGGGACGCAGTATTTT
CASSHPEAGARGGTQYF
>TRBJ1-2|TRBV7-2|.|many
TGTGCCAGCAGTTCCGCTGGGGCCAGCGGCCGTTCCACCTTC
CASSSAGASGRSTF
>TRBJ2-2|TRBV10-2|.|.
TGCGCCAGCAGTGAGTTCACAGGAAACACCGGGGAGCTGTTTTTT
CASSEFTGNTGELFF
>TRBJ2-5|TRBV6-5|TRBD2|.
TGTGCCAGCAGTTACTTCTCGACTAGCGGGGGGGCCGGGCTCGAGACCCAGTACTTC
CASSYFSTSGGAGLETQYF
>TRBJ2-7|TRBV29-1|.|many
TGCAGCGTTGATAAGGGGGGATACGAGCAGTACTTC
CSVDKGGYEQYF
>TRBJ1-5|TRBV5-1|.|many
TGCGCCAGCAGCTTGGATGGGACAACGCGGGATCAGCCCCAGCATTTT
CASSLDGTTRDQPQHF
>TRBJ2-2|TRBV11-2|.|.
TGTGCCAGCAGCCCGACTTCAGGGGGAGGGAGGGCGAACACCGGGGAGCTGTTTTTT
CASSPTSGGGRANTGELFF
>TRBJ2-3|TRBV12-3/TRBV12-4|.|.
TGTGCCAGCAGTTTGTTGAAGCACACAGATACGCAGTATTTT
CASSLLKHTDTQYF
>TRBJ1-4|TRBV2|.|few
TGTGCCAGCAGGACCCGGGGGCAGGATGAAAAACTGTTTTTT
CASRTRGQDEKLFF
>TRBJ1-6|TRBV20-1|.|few
TGCAGTGCTAGAGCAAGGGGCTCCTATAATTCACCCCTCCACTTT
CSARARGSYNSPLHF
>TRBJ1-1|TRBV7-2|TRBD1|many
TGTGCCAGCACCCCGGGACCTAGAGCGACAGGGAGGGCTTTCTTT
CASTPGPRATGRAFF
>TRBJ2-3|TRBV20-1|TRBD1|.
TGCAGTGCTAGCCTAGGACAGGGGCTGACAGATACGCAGTATTTT
CSASLGQGLTDTQYF
>TRBJ1-3|TRBV10-2|.|.
TGCGCCAGCAGTGAGGGGCAGAAAAACACCATATATTTT
CASSEGQKNTIYF
>TRBJ2-5|TRBV5-4|TRBD2|many
TGTGCCAGCAGCTTGTTGGCGGGGGGCCTCGAGACCCAGTACTTC
CASSLLAGGLETQYF
>TRBJ2-3|TRBV6-1|.|few
TGTGCCAGCAGTGGTTACAGTGTACCCACAGATACGCAGTATTTT
CASSGYSVPTDTQYF
>TRBJ2-7|TRBV5-1|TRBD2|many
TGCGCCAGCAGCTGGACTAGCGGGGGCGACGAGCAGTACTTC
CASSWTSGGDEQYF
>TRBJ1-2|TRBV6-5|.|.
TGTGCCAGCAGTTACGGGGAAATGGTTAACTATGGCTACACCTTC
CASSYGEMVNYGYTF
>TRBJ2-1|TRBV28|TRBD2|few
TGTGCCAGCAGTTTCAAACCCTTCGTGCTAGCGGGATCTCGGCAGTTCTTC
CASSFKPFVLAGSRQFF
>TRBJ1-1|TRBV27|.|few
TGTGCCAGCAGTTTCATGAAAGCCAACACTGAAGCTTTCTTT
CASSFMKANTEAFF
>TRBJ2-7|TRBV11-2|TRBD2|many
TGTGCCAGCAGCTTAGGCGGGAGGGCCGTCGAGCAGTACTTC
CASSLGGRAVEQYF
>TRBJ2-5|TRBV14|.|.
TGTGCCAGCAGCCAAGAGAGGACATCCGCGGAGACCCAGTACTTC
CASSQERTSAETQYF
>TRBJ1-1|TRBV6-1|.|few
TGTGCCAGCAGTGAAATAGAGGAAGCTTTCTTT
CASSEIEEAFF
>TRBJ1-1|TRBV29-1|.|many
TGCAGCGTTTTCCAGAACACTGAAGCTTTCTTT
CSVFQNTEAFF
>TRBJ2-1|TRBV12-3/TRBV12-4|.|many
TGTGCCAGCACCCAAGTGGGGACCGAAGGCAATGAGCAGTTCTTC
CASTQVGTEGNEQFF
>TRBJ2-2|TRBV12-3/TRBV12-4|.|few
TGTGCCAGCAGCCCTAGACAGGAGAACACCGGGGAGCTGTTTTTT
CASSPRQENTGELFF
>TRBJ2-3|TRBV4-2|.|few
TGTGCCAGCAGCCAAGAATACGGGGGAGCAAGCACAGATACGCAGTATTTT
CASSQEYGGASTDTQYF
>TRBJ2-3|TRBV20-1|.|few
TGCAGTGCTAGGATCGGGGTTAGCACAGATACGCAGTATTTT
CSARIGVSTDTQYF
>TRBJ1-3|TRBV6-5|TRBD1|many
TGTGCCAGCAGTTTACGACAGGGAGGGACTGGAAACACCATATATTTT
CASSLRQGGTGNTIYF
>TRBJ2-1|TRBV12-3/TRBV12-4|.|many
TGTGCCAGCCGACGTCTGGGTGAGCAGTTCTTC
CASRRLGEQFF
>TRBJ2-5|TRBV7-2|.|few
TGTGCCAGCAGCCGGGACTCGGGTATGGAGACCCAGTACTTC
CASSRDSGMETQYF
>TRBJ2-5|TRBV28|.|many
TGTGCCAGCAGTTTTAGAGGGATTCTACAAGAGACCCAGTACTTC
CASSFRGILQETQYF
>TRBJ2-3|TRBV20-1|.|many
TGCAGTGCTAGCCCTCTGGTTGCAAGTCTGGCAGATACGCAGTATTTT
CSASPLVASLADTQYF
>TRBJ2-5|TRBV7-2|.|many
TGTGCCAGCAACATGGGCGACCGACCCCAAGAGACCCAGTACTTC
CASNMGDRPQETQYF